This TCR beta chain was found in a study of cytomegalovirus exposure and HLA in healthy donors (dated by TCRdb to the late 2010s). A note on the overall study: According to an earlier analysis of a few hundred of the donors, 150 million to 200 million T cells yielded roughly 110 million unique TCR beta sequences and about 300 Gb of sequence data. Roughly 300 gigabases of sequencing data and approximately 85 million unique TCR sequences were included in an early release covering around 600 HLA-typed donors. Among the roughly 370 genotyped donors, around 81% belonged to the genetic ancestry cluster associated with self-reported Caucasian donors. The aim of the study was to test whether cataloging public T cell receptors could identify signatures of past pathogen exposure. The study profiled the T cell repertoires of about 640 subjects by immunosequencing and related them to cytomegalovirus serostatus. Besides the first cohort of about 730 subjects, a separate validation cohort made up of 120 different subjects was used. The study combined high-throughput TCR immunosequencing, statistical association of individual TCRs with disease status, and machine learning to predict cytomegalovirus infection status. In a later analysis, previously published TCR beta repertoires from 500 to 750 donors were re-analyzed and high-resolution HLA genotyping was added so that TCR occurrence patterns could be studied. In the later analysis, no new phenotypic data were used to find candidate immune exposures; instead, reliance was placed on TCR beta sequences and their occurrence across donors. In an earlier analysis of roughly 600 of the donors, high-throughput TCR beta sequencing was used to judge whether each TCR beta V gene segment behaved as functional or pseudogenic. Donor age, sex, ethnicity and CMV serostatus were collected together with the repertoire data. A later genetic analysis used genome-wide SNP genotypes for about 65% of the 666 donors, treating that subset as a discovery cohort. All discovery cohort repertoires had been generated using a single sequencing platform. Both class I and class II loci were covered by HLA typing, at four-digit resolution. The number of typed donors differed by locus: about 620-630 for A, B, C, DRB1 and DQB1; approximately 540 for DQA1; 600 to 610 for DPA1; and 400 to 480 for DPB1. Four or five DR-DQ haplotypes were treated as single units for association and clustering because of strong linkage in the cohort. On average, roughly 200,000 unique TCR beta nucleotide sequences were sequenced per donor among 350 to 400 genotyped donors of the cohort, with roughly 20% of those sequences being non-productive.

Libraries were built with the immunoSEQ multiplex PCR assay. For the multiplex PCR, a mixture combining 60 forward primers for TCR Vbeta segments and 13 reverse primers for TCR Jbeta segments was used. Amplification of the CDR3 region of rearranged TCR beta genes was performed with a multiplex PCR assay on genomic DNA. The Illumina HiSeq System was used to sequence the amplified TCR beta libraries as 87-base-pair reads. The source study handled its data this way. Across the 600 to 700 repertoires, a later analysis counted 60 million to 90 million unique TCR beta chains, roughly 11 million of which were shared by at least two donors. A nearest-neighbor algorithm error-corrected the raw reads and collapsed the reads into unique sequences, merging closely related sequences to remove PCR and sequencing errors. V, D and J gene segments were assigned by aligning CDR3 sequences to IMGT reference sequences. For a sequence to be retained, a match of at least six nucleotides was required to both a V gene segment and a J gene segment. Rearrangements were classified as productive when the CDR3 lacked stop codons and remained in frame with V and J, and all other rearrangements were classified as non-productive. CDR3 was defined by IMGT convention, running from the second conserved V-encoded cysteine to the conserved J-encoded phenylalanine. Sequences without an unambiguous match to a single V gene segment were excluded from the earlier analysis of approximately 600 of the donors. In an earlier analysis of several hundred of the donors, V segments were called functional above 56.7% productive rearrangements and were called segregating when the between-donor standard deviation exceeded 5%. A statistical classification framework was developed to diagnose cytomegalovirus status using the catalog of TCR beta chain sequences. V and J gene assignment, in a later analysis, came from comparing TCR nucleotide sequences with IMGT/GENE-DB human TR gene sequences. A later analysis assigned CDR3 sequences and most-parsimonious VDJ recombination scenarios with the TCRdist pipeline. In a later analysis, every TCR beta chain was defined by the combination of its CDR3 amino acid sequence and its V-gene family, and reads without a unique V-gene family were dropped. As a way to deal with suspected cross-contamination and a sequencing artifact, a later analysis dropped 500 to 700 nucleotide sequences that were highly shared and had low generation probability. For each public chain, a later analysis derived a clonal expansion index from normalized ranks of inferred template counts within each repertoire. Generation probabilities in a later analysis came from a VDJ recombination model fitted to out-of-frame rearrangements, and those results were checked against IGoR. Hypergeometric tests were used in a later analysis to score TCR-TCR, TCR-HLA and TCR-CMV co-occurrence, with a repertoire-size bias correction applied to the TCR pairs. A later analysis estimated false discovery rates by permuting HLA or CMV assignments 20 times. In a later analysis, co-occurring TCRs were grouped using DBSCAN, with TCRdist sequence similarity added in when clustering inside HLA-allele-positive subsets. For co-occurrence clustering, repertoires with fewer than 30,000 or more than 120,000 public chains were excluded, along with about five repertoires with anomalous nucleotide sharing. TCRdb took this table from immuneACCESS and kept in-frame rearrangements with V and J called. Such tables lack part of the clones; where checked against another copy, unresolved V genes explain under half of the gap, and the rest is unexplained. The DNA gave D and trimming, while V, J and clone size come from that table. In this sample the table shows 200,000 to 250,000 clones, about 83% of which occur a single time. The ten largest make up 1% to 1.5% of the sample.

The research as a whole found: Cytomegalovirus status was reported to be diagnosed by the classifier with high specificity and sensitivity in both the original and validation cohorts. The only immune exposure information available for the cohort was CMV serostatus. According to a later analysis, TCR association rates differed among HLA loci, with DRB1 alleles showing the most associated TCRs and HLA-C alleles showing the fewest. Because the 87-base-pair reads could not distinguish some IMGT-functional V segments, including TRBV6-2 and TRBV6-3, those segments were excluded. Because counts were too low, 15 or so rarely observed V segments, including chromosome 9 orphons, were excluded from the earlier analysis of around 590 of the donors. While some public TCRs were present in many individuals, most TCR sequences turned up only very rarely across donors. Because HLA typing was unavailable for some donors at each locus, only the typed subset was used in association tests. A later analysis found that most CMV-associated TCR beta chains appeared HLA-restricted, with HLA associations seemingly driven largely by CMV exposure. The cohort was sequenced for TCR beta chains only, and without alpha or paired-chain data the features that could be detected were limited. In a later genetic analysis, fewer N-insertions in productive TCRs were reported among donors in an Asian-associated ancestry cluster than the 666-donor mean. In vitro tests confirmed that a few of the cytomegalovirus-associated TCR beta chains recognize cytomegalovirus antigens. Presence/absence analyses assumed roughly uniform sequencing depth across donors, an assumption that may not hold. Strong co-occurrence of HLA alleles, especially DR and DQ, made assigning TCR associations to individual alleles difficult. In the study, 150 to 200 TCR beta chains were listed as associated with cytomegalovirus. An association between a missense DCLRE1C variant and V-gene and J-gene trimming of TCR beta chains was found in a later genetic analysis and replicated in an independent cohort. Linkage disequilibrium might explain the correlated functional status among segregating V segments, but an unknown experimental factor could not be excluded. The authors suggested that the approach could potentially be generalized to other disease states and immunological phenotypes. Broadly in line with IMGT annotations, most TCR beta V segments showed up in productive rearrangements about 87% or about 30% of the time in an earlier analysis of 450 to 750 of the donors. A further reported finding was that TCR beta sequences accurately predicted the HLA-A and HLA-B alleles for most subjects in the first cohort. A later analysis reported that several top co-occurrence clusters appeared linked to parvovirus B19, influenza, CMV and Epstein-Barr virus. At a false discovery rate of 0.05, a later analysis linked about 16,000 TCR beta sequences to specific HLA alleles. The sequencing pipeline was judged likely to have produced a cluster of highly shared sequence variants as a technical artifact. Compared with equally common non-associated chains, HLA-associated TCR beta chains in a later analysis were more clonally expanded and had lower generation probabilities.

Remarks on this clone: The specificity of this receptor is unknown. The junction shows a germline mismatch at one end, possibly a read error.

The cohort consisted of 650 to 700 healthy bone marrow donors. At the time of sampling, every cohort member was nominally healthy, though immune exposures that went unrecorded were likely present. CMV serostatus was recorded as positive for just under 300 and negative for about 50% of the roughly 670 cohort members, whereas no CMV serostatus was recorded for the donor in question. A peripheral blood sample was provided by each donor, and peripheral blood mononuclear cells were used for TCR beta sequencing. Genomic DNA was extracted from the blood cell samples with the Qiagen DNeasy Blood Extraction Kit. There are 15 amino acids in the CDR3, from cysteine to phenylalanine inclusive. Left in the record is the CDR3 DNA by itself, 45 bases read in frame from the first base. The germline V gene (reference sequence) provides CDR1 SEHNR and CDR2 FQNEAQ.

Sequenced sample: PBMCs. The TCR originated in a human donor in good health. The chain is made from TRBV7-9 and TRBJ1-1; TRBD1 aligns with 9 central bases. The nucleotide sequence reads as follows: TGTTCCAGCAGCTTAGACAGGGGGGTGAACACTGAAGCTTTCTTT. It translates as CSSSLDRGVNTEAFF.